Below, 27 T cell receptor beta chains from the same sample are listed, as sequenced in a study of blood T cell repertoires in COVID-19. Some clones are missing from TCRdb's copy, which holds only in-frame ones; the method was immunoSEQ multiplex PCR. The profile covers 300,000 to 500,000 clones, with roughly 90% appearing a single time and 0.95% to 1% taken by the ten largest. What was sequenced was PBMCs or T cells enriched from blood (not recorded which). All receptors come from a woman aged 25 to 39 with acute COVID-19.

Notes on this clone: It is unclear where the CDR3 begins or ends on the DNA, so no DNA is shown, and the CDR3 is as TCRdb lists it. This sequence joins TRBV2 and TRBJ2-5; TRBD2, the table's D call, was not compared with the DNA. The germline CDR1 and CDR2 sequences are SNHLY and FYNNEI. Both ends counted, the CDR3 spans 13 residues. This CDR3 reads CASSSSVLQTQYF.

This clone has more than one count but fewer than ten. This CDR3 is CASRGVGLTASNQPQHF. CDR3 DNA: TGTGCCAGCAGGGGAGTGGGGTTAACAGCGAGCAATCAGCCCCAGCATTTT. The chain has TRBV2 and TRBJ1-5, with D unclear. Trimming removed 6 bases at V and 1 base at J, with 19 bases between. CDR1 is SNHLY and CDR2 is FYNNEI in the germline V gene. The CDR3 has 17 amino acids.

This clone was found once. The CDR3 bases are TGCGCCAGCAGCCAAGCTCACACGCCCTGGCAGGGGTCCCATCAGCCCCAGCATTTT. Amino acids: CASSQAHTPWQGSHQPQHF. J is TRBJ1-5 and V is TRBV4-1; possible D gene TRBD1, 6 bases. The V end was cut by 1 base, the J end by 5 bases, with 24 bases between. The CDR3 contains 19 residues. From germline, CDR1 is MGHRA and CDR2 YSYEKL.

The chain carries TRBV30 and TRBJ1-1, with D tentatively TRBD1 (5 bases). With 2 bases removed from V and 8 bases from J, the gap between germline ends came to 15 bases. The CDR3 sequence is 13 residues long. Germline CDR1 GTSNPN, CDR2 SVGIG (reference sequence). CDR3 nucleotides: TGTGCCTGGAGTTTGCTGAGGGACTCAGAAGCTTTCTTT. Its translation: CAWSLLRDSEAFF. The full variable domain, completed using reference TRBV30 and TRBJ1-1, is SQTIHQWPATLVQPVGSPLSLECTVEGTSNPNLYWYRQAAGRGLQLLFYSVGIGQISSEVPQNLSASRPQDRQFILSSKKLLLSDSGFYLCAWSLLRDSEAFFGQGTRLTVV.

With regard to this clone: Other nucleotide sequences in the sample specify the same CDR3. The chain uses TRBV3-1 (or the pseudogene TRBV3-2) and TRBJ1-2, with 9 bases matching TRBD1. Germline values: CDR1 LGHDT, CDR2 YNNKEL (reference sequence). The V and J ends lost 2 bases and 8 bases, in that order; junction bases with no gene match: 3. This CDR3 comprises 13 residues. The CDR3 nucleotides are TGTGCCAGCAGCCAAAGACAGGGGGACGGCTACACCTTC. Translating it yields CASSQRQGDGYTF.

The rearrangement uses TRBV4-1 and TRBJ2-5, with 13 positions matching TRBD2. The CDR3 spans 17 residues. The germline V gene encodes CDR1 MGHRA and CDR2 YSYEKL. The J segment lost 2 bases and the V segment lost 2 bases, leaving 5 bases of the junction unmatched. The CDR3 DNA follows: TGCGCCAGCAGCCAACCAGGACTAGCGGGGGTGCAAGAGACCCAGTACTTC. Its protein product is CASSQPGLAGVQETQYF.

V gene TRBV14 combines with J gene TRBJ1-6; D uncertain. This CDR3 region has 15 residues. Germline V gives CDR1 SGHDN, CDR2 FVKESK. V lost 0 bases and J 7 bases, leaving 10 bases between the germline ends. The CDR3 DNA reads TGTGCCAGCAGCCAAGATCCGGTCGGGAATTCACCCCTCCACTTT. It translates to CASSQDPVGNSPLHF.

The chain carries TRBV6-2 or TRBV6-3 and TRBJ2-7; a weak D match, TRBD1 (5 bases). Germline V gene data show CDR1 as MNHEY and CDR2 as SVGEGT. Trimming removed 0 bases from V and 0 bases from J, with 12 bases in between. The CDR3 contains 16 residues. The CDR3: CASSYSKGQISYEQYF. The CDR3 nucleotides are TGTGCCAGCAGTTACTCGAAGGGGCAGATCTCCTACGAGCAGTACTTC.

The V gene is TRBV9, the J gene TRBJ2-3; D perhaps matches TRBD2 (5 bases). Trimming removed 0 bases from V and 3 bases from J, with 17 bases in between. Germline lookup yields CDR1 SGDLS and CDR2 YYNGEE. The length of the CDR3 is 17 residues. CDR3 region: CASSVGGLASRTDTQYF. The CDR3 DNA reads TGTGCCAGCAGCGTAGGAGGGTTGGCCTCGAGAACAGATACGCAGTATTTT.

V usage is TRBV30 and J usage is TRBJ2-1, with unresolved D. The CDR3 loop spans 15 amino acids. Germline lookup yields CDR1 GTSNPN and CDR2 SVGIG (reference sequence). The V and J ends lost 0 bases and 6 bases respectively, with 15 bases between them. This CDR3 reads CAWSVRRGLGNEQFF. The DNA of the CDR3 is TGTGCCTGGAGTGTACGACGAGGATTGGGCAATGAGCAGTTCTTC.

With regard to this clone: A junction end diverges from the germline sequence, so it may reflect a read error. V is TRBV2 and J is TRBJ1-1, with 10 positions matching TRBD1. Germline lookup yields CDR1 SNHLY and CDR2 FYNNEI. CDR3 size: 15 residues. In DNA, the CDR3 is TGTGCCAGCAGGGAAGGGACAGGGGTCGGCACTGAAGCTTTCTTT. Translated: CASREGTGVGTEAFF.

This clone was observed once. The gene calls are TRBV5-8 and TRBJ1-1, with TRBD1 matching 7 bases. Germline trimming cut 4 bases from V and 1 base from J; bases unmatched to any gene: 10. CDR1 SGHTS and CDR2 YDEGEE come from the germline V gene. There are 16 residues in the CDR3. In nucleotides, the CDR3 is TGTGCCAGCAGCCTTGATGAGACAGGGTGGAACACTGAAGCTTTCTTT. Its translation: CASSLDETGWNTEAFF.

This chain connects TRBV18 to TRBJ2-2; D is perhaps TRBD2 (6 bases). V dropped 5 bases and J dropped 1 base, with 11 bases sitting between them. The germline V gene encodes CDR1 KGHSH and CDR2 LQKENI. The CDR3 totals 15 residues. CDR3 nucleotide sequence: TGTGCCAGCTCAGCGGGACGGGAGAACACCGGGGAGCTGTTTTTT. It encodes CASSAGRENTGELFF.

The J gene is TRBJ1-6, the V gene TRBV3-1 (or the pseudogene TRBV3-2); D gene uncertain. The CDR3 totals 15 residues. Germline V gene sequence: CDR1 LGHDT, CDR2 YNNKEL (reference sequence). V dropped 6 bases and J dropped 8 bases, with 17 bases sitting between them. In DNA form, the CDR3 reads TGTGCCAGCAGAGATCAGGCTGTCAAGGATTCACCCCTCCACTTT. It is translated as CASRDQAVKDSPLHF.

This clone appeared a few times. The rearrangement joins TRBV7-9 to TRBJ1-2; 7 bases are a match to TRBD1. The CDR3 consists of 12 residues. Looked up from germline, CDR1 is SEHNR and CDR2 is FQNEAQ (reference sequence). The J segment lost 7 bases and the V segment lost 7 bases, leaving 6 bases of the junction unmatched. The CDR3, as DNA: TGTGCCAGCAAGGACAGGAAGGGTGGCTACACCTTC. Its translation is CASKDRKGGYTF.

V usage is TRBV19 and J usage is TRBJ2-2, with TRBD2 matching 12 bases. V lost 5 bases and J lost 5; bases outside the gene matches: 12. The CDR3 totals 18 residues. Germline CDR1 is LNHDA and CDR2 is SQIVND (reference sequence). CDR3 nucleotide sequence: TGTGCCAGTAGTCCCCGACTAGCGGGGGCTATAGGGACCGGGGAGCTGTTTTTT. Protein sequence: CASSPRLAGAIGTGELFF.

V is TRBV19 and J is TRBJ2-1; no firm D call. Looked up from germline, CDR1 is LNHDA and CDR2 is SQIVND (reference sequence). Trimming removed 0 bases from V and 1 base from J, with 7 bases in between. This CDR3 has 15 residues. This CDR3 is CASSIDRQSYNEQFF. In DNA, the CDR3 is TGTGCCAGTAGTATAGACAGGCAGTCCTACAATGAGCAGTTCTTC.

The chain employs TRBV2 and TRBJ1-1; D unresolved. Trimming removed 8 bases from V and 1 base from J, with 17 bases in between. CDR1 and CDR2 from the germline V gene are SNHLY and FYNNEI. The CDR3 spans 15 residues. The CDR3 nucleotides read TGTGCCAGCCGCGAGTCTACCCGGAGGAACACTGAAGCTTTCTTT. This codes for CASRESTRRNTEAFF.

This clone occurred once. This chain connects TRBV7-2 to TRBJ2-3, with 8 bases identical to TRBD2. The CDR3 contains 16 residues. V trimming: 5 bases; J trimming: 0 bases; junction bases outside the gene matches: 7. CDR1 is SGHTA, CDR2 FQGNSA, per germline. The CDR3, as DNA: TGTGCCAGCAGCCTCCGAGCGGGGGAAAGCACAGATACGCAGTATTTT. This sequence encodes CASSLRAGESTDTQYF.

The chain couples TRBV11-2 to TRBJ2-7; 7 nucleotides agree with TRBD2. CDR3 length equals 14 residues. The V and J ends lost 5 bases and 2 bases, in that order; junction bases with no gene match: 6. CDR1 and CDR2 from the germline V gene are SGHAT and FQNNGV. The CDR3 coding sequence is TGTGCCAGCAGCCTTACCGGGACTACCTACGAGCAGTACTTC. Encoded protein: CASSLTGTTYEQYF.

V usage is TRBV6-6 and J usage is TRBJ2-7, with D perhaps matching TRBD2 (6 bases). Germline CDR1 is MNHNY and CDR2 is SVGAGI (reference sequence). Trimming stripped 5 bases from V and 4 bases from J, with 12 bases between. The CDR3 length is 13 residues. CDR3 amino acids: CASSAKTSYEQYF. The DNA of the CDR3 is TGTGCCAGCAGTGCCAAGACTAGTTACGAGCAGTACTTC.

This rearrangement joins TRBV12-3 or TRBV12-4 to TRBJ1-5, with a weak D call TRBD1 (6 bases). This CDR3 has 13 amino acids. Trimming removed 5 bases at V and 2 bases at J, with 7 bases between. CDR3 protein: CASSPGGNQPQHF. The CDR3 coding sequence is TGTGCCAGCAGTCCAGGGGGCAATCAGCCCCAGCATTTT.

The chain links TRBV12-3 or TRBV12-4 to TRBJ2-1; D is unclear. The CDR3 sequence is 13 residues long. V lost 1 base to trimming and J lost 4 bases, with 5 bases between them. The CDR3 DNA sequence: TGTGCCAGCAGTTTAGTACTTTACAATGAGCAGTTCTTC. It specifies CASSLVLYNEQFF.

The chain employs TRBV9 and TRBJ1-2; tentatively, D is TRBD1 (5 bases). Germline lookup yields CDR1 SGDLS and CDR2 YYNGEE. The V end lost 0 bases, the J end lost 5 bases, and 11 bases lay between the germline ends. CDR3 length: 14 residues. As DNA, the CDR3 is TGTGCCAGCAGCGTAGAAGTTGGGGGGTATGGCTACACCTTC. This sequence encodes CASSVEVGGYGYTF.

This chain uses TRBV5-1 with TRBJ1-1; D unclear. The V end was cut by 1 base, the J end by 10 bases, with 14 bases between. From germline, CDR1 is SGHRS and CDR2 YFSETQ. This CDR3 spans 13 amino acids. The CDR3 loop is CASSLIEGGAAFF. The CDR3 bases are TGCGCCAGCAGCTTGATAGAAGGCGGAGCAGCTTTCTTT.

J is TRBJ1-5 and V is TRBV6-6; 8 nucleotides line up with TRBD1. Germline CDR1 reads MNHNY; CDR2 reads SVGAGI (reference sequence). The CDR3 totals 14 residues. The J segment lost 7 bases and the V segment lost 4 bases, leaving 6 bases of the junction unmatched. CDR3 sequence (DNA): TGTGCCAGCAGTTTCGACAGGGGTGGCCAGCCCCAGCATTTT. The encoded protein is CASSFDRGGQPQHF.

The V and J genes are TRBV27 and TRBJ2-3, with D possibly being TRBD1 (5 bases). The V gene's germline CDR1 is MNHEY and CDR2 SMNVEV (reference sequence). The CDR3 runs 13 residues. Trimming cost V 4 bases and J 3 bases, with 8 bases left between them. The CDR3 protein is CASSWSGTDTQYF. In DNA, the CDR3 is TGTGCCAGCAGTTGGTCAGGGACAGATACGCAGTATTTT.